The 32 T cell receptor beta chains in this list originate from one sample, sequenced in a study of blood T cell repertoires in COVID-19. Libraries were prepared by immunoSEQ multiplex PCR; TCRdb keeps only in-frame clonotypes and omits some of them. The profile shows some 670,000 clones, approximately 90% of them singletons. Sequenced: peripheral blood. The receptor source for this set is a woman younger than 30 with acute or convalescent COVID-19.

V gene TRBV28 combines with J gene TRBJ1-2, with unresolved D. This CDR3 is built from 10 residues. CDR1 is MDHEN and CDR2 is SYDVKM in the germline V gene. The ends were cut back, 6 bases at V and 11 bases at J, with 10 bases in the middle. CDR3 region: CASSPPGYTF. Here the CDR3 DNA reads TGTGCCAGCAGCCCCCCCGGGTACACCTTC.

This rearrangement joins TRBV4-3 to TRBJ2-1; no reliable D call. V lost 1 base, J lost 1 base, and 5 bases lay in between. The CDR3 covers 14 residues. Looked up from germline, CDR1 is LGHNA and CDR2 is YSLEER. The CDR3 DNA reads TGCGCCAGCAGCCAAGGACTTTCCTACAATGAGCAGTTCTTC. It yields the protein CASSQGLSYNEQFF.

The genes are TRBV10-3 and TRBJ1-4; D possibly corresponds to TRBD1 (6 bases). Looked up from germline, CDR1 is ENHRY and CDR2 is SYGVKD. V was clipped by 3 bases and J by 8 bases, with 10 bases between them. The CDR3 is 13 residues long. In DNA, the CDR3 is TGTGCCATCAGTGAAGGGGGTGACGAAAAACTGTTTTTT. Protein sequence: CAISEGGDEKLFF.

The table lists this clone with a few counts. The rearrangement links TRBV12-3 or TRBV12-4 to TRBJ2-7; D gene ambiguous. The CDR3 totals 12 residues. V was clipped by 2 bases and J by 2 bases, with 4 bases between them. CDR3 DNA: TGTGCCAGCAGTTTATCTCCCTACGAGCAGTACTTC. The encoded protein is CASSLSPYEQYF.

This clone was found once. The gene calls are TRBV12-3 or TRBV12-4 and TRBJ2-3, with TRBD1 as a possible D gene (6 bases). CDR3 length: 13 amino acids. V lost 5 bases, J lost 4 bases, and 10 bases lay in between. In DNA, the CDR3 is TGTGCCAGCAGTGGAACAGGGCCAGATACGCAGTATTTT. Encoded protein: CASSGTGPDTQYF.

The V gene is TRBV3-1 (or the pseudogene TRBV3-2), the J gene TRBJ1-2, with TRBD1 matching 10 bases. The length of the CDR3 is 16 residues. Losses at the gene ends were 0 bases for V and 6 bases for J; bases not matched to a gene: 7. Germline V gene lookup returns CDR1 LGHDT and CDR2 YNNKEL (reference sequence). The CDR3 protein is CASSQDARDRGDGYTF. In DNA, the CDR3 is TGTGCCAGCAGCCAAGATGCCCGGGACAGGGGAGATGGCTACACCTTC.

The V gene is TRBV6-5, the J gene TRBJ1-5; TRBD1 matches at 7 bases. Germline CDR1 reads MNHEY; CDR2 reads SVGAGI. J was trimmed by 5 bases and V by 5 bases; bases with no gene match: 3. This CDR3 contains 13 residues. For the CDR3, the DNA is TGTGCCAGCAGTCCCCAGGGGGATCAGCCCCAGCATTTT. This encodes CASSPQGDQPQHF.

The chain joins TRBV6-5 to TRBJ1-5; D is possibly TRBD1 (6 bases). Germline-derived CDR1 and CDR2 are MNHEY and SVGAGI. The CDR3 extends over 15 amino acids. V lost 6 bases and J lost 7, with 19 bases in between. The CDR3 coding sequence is TGTGCCAGCAGACCAAAACAGGGACGAGGGCAGCCCCAGCATTTT. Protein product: CASRPKQGRGQPQHF.

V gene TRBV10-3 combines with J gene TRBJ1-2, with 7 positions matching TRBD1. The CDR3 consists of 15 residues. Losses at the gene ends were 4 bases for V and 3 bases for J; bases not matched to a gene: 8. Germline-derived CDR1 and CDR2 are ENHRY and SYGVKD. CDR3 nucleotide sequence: TGTGCCATCAGTGGACAGGGCGGGAAAGACTATGGCTACACCTTC. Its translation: CAISGQGGKDYGYTF.

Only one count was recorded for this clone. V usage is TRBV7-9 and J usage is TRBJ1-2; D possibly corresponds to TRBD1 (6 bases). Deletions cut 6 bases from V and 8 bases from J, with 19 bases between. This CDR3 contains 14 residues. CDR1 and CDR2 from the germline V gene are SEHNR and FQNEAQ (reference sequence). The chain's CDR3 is CASRKGGGISGYTF. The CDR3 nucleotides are TGTGCCAGCAGGAAAGGGGGAGGGATTAGCGGCTACACCTTC.

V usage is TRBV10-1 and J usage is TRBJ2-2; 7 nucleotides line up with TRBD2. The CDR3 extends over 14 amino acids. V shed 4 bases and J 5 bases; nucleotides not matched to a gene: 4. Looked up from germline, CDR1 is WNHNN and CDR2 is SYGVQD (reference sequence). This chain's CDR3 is CASSVGGETGELFF. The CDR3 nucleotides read TGCGCCAGCAGTGTGGGGGGGGAAACCGGGGAGCTGTTTTTT.

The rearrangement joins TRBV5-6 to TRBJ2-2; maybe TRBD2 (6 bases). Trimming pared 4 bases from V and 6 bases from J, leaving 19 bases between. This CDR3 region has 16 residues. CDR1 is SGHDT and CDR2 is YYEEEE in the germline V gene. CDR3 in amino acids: CASSPGLNLGAGELFF. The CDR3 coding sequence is TGTGCCAGCAGCCCCGGACTAAACCTGGGGGCCGGGGAGCTGTTTTTT.

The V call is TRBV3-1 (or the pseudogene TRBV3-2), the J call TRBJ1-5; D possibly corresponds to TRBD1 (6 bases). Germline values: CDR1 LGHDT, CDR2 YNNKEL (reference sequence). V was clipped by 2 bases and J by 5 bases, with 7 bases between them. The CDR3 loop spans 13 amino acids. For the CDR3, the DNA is TGTGCCAGCAGCCAATCAGGGGATCAGCCCCAGCATTTT. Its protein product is CASSQSGDQPQHF.

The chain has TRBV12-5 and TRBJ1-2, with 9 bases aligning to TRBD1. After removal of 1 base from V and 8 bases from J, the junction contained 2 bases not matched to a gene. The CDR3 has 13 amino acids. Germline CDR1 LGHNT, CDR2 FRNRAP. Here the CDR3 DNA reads TGTGCTAGTGGTTTGGGGACAGGGGACGGCTACACCTTC. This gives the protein CASGLGTGDGYTF.

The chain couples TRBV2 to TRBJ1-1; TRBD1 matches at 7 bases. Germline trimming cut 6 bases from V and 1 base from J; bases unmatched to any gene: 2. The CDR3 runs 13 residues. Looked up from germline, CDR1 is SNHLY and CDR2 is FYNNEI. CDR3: CASSGTANTEAFF. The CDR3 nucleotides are TGTGCCAGCAGCGGGACAGCGAACACTGAAGCTTTCTTT.

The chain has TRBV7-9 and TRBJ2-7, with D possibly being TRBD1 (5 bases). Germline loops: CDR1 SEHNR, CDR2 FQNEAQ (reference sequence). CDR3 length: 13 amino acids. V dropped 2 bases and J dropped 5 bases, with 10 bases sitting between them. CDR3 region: CASSLLGAHEQYF. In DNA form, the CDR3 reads TGTGCCAGCAGCTTACTAGGGGCACACGAGCAGTACTTC.

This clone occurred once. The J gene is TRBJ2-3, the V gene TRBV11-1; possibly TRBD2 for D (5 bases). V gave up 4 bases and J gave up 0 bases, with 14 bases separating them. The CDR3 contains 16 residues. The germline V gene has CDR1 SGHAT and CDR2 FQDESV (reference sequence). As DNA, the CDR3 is TGTGCCAGCAGCTCGCAAGGAGGAATAAGCACAGATACGCAGTATTTT. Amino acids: CASSSQGGISTDTQYF.

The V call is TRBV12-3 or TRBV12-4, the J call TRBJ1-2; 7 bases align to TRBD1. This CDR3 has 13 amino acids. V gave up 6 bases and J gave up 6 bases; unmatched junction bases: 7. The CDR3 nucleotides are TGTGCCAGCAGACAGACAGGGCTGGATGGCTACACCTTC. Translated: CASRQTGLDGYTF.

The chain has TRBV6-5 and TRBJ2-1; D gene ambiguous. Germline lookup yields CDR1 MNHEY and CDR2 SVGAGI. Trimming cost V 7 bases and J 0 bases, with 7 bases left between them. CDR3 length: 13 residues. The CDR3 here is CASKRSSYNEQFF. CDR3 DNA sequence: TGTGCCAGCAAAAGGAGCTCCTACAATGAGCAGTTCTTC.

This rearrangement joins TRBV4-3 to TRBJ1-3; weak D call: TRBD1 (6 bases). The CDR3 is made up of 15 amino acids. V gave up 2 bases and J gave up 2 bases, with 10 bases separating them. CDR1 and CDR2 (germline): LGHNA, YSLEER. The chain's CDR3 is CASSQLQGPGNTIYF. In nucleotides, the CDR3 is TGCGCCAGCAGCCAACTACAGGGACCTGGAAACACCATATATTTT.

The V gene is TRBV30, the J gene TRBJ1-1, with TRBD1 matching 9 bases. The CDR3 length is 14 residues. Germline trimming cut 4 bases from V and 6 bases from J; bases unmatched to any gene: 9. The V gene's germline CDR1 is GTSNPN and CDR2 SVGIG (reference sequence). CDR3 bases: TGTGCCTGGACCATACAGGGGGCGCGTGCTGAAGCTTTCTTT. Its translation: CAWTIQGARAEAFF.

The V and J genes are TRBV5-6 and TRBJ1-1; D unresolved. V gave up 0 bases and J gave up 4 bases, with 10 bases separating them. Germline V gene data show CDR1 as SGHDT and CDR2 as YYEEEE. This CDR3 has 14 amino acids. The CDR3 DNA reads TGTGCCAGCAGCTTGGATTCGCGGGGCACTGAAGCTTTCTTT. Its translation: CASSLDSRGTEAFF.

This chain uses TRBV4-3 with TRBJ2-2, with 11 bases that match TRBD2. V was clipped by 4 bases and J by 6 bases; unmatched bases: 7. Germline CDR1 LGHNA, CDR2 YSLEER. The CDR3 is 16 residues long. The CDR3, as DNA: TGCGCCAGCAGCCGAGTAGCGGGGGGGCCCTCCGGGGAGCTGTTTTTT. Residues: CASSRVAGGPSGELFF.

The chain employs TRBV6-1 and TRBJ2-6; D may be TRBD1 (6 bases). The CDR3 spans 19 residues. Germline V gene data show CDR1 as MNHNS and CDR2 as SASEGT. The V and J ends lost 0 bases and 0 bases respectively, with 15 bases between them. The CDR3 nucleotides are TGTGCCAGCAGTGAAGCTATAGGGGGTCCTCGCTCTGGGGCCAACGTCCTGACTTTC. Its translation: CASSEAIGGPRSGANVLTF.

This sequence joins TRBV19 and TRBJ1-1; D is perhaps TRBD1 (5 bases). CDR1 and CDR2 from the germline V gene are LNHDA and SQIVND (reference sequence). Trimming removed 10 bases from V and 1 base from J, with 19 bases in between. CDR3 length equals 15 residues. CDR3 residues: CATRPQGGTNTEAFF. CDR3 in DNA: TGTGCCACCCGCCCCCAGGGTGGTACGAACACTGAAGCTTTCTTT. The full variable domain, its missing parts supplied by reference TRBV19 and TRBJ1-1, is DGGITQSPKYLFRKEGQNVTLSCEQNLNHDAMYWYRQDPGQGLRLIYYSQIVNDFQKGDIAEGYSVSREKKESFPLTVTSAQKNPTAFYLCATRPQGGTNTEAFFGQGTRLTVV.

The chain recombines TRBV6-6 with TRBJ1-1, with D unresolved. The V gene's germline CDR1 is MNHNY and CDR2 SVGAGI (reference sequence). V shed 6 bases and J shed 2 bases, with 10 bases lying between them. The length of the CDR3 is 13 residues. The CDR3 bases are TGTGCCAGCAGGACAACAGACAACACTGAAGCTTTCTTT. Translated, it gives CASRTTDNTEAFF.

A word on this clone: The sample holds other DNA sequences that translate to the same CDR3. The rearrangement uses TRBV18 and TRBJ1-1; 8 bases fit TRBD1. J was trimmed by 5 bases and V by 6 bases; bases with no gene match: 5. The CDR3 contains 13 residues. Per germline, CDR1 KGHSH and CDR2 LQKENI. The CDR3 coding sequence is TGTGCCAGCTCCCCCGACAGGGGTACTGAAGCTTTCTTT. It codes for CASSPDRGTEAFF.

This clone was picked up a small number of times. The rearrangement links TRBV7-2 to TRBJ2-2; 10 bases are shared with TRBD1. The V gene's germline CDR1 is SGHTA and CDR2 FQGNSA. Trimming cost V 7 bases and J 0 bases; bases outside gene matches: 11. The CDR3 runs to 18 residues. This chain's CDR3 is CASNRDRGLPTNTGELFF. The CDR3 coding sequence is TGTGCCAGCAACCGGGACAGGGGACTACCTACGAACACCGGGGAGCTGTTTTTT. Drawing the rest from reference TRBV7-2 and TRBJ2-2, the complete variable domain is GAGVSQSPSNKVTEKGKDVELRCDPISGHTALYWYRQSLGQGLEFLIYFQGNSAPDKSGLPSDRFSAERTGGSVSTLTIQRTQQEDSAVYLCASNRDRGLPTNTGELFFGEGSRLTVL.

Here the CDR3 DNA reads TGTGCCAGCAGCCCCTCTGAGACAGTCTCATACTCCTACGAGCAGTACTTC. Translating gives CASSPSETVSYSYEQYF. The V gene is TRBV14, the J gene TRBJ2-7, with D possibly TRBD1 on 5 matching bases. The CDR3 spans 17 residues. V lost 4 bases, J lost 0 bases, and 19 bases lay in between. From germline, CDR1 is SGHDN and CDR2 FVKESK.

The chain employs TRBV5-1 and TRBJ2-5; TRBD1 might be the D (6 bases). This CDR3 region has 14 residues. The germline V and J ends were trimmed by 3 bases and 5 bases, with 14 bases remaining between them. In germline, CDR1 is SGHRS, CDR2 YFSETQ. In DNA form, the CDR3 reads TGCGCCAGCAGCTCAAAGGGGGTCGGGGAGACCCAGTACTTC. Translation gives CASSSKGVGETQYF.

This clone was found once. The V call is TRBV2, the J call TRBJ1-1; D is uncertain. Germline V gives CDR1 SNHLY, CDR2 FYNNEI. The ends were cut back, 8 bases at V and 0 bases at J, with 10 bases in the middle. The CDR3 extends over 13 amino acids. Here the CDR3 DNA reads TGTGCCAGCGGAGGACGGATGAACACTGAAGCTTTCTTT. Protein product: CASGGRMNTEAFF.

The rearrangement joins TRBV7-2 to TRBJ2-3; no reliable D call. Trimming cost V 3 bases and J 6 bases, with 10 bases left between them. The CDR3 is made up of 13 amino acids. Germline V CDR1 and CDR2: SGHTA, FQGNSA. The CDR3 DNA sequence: TGTGCCAGCAGCTTGGCTCCTCACGATACGCAGTATTTT. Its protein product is CASSLAPHDTQYF.